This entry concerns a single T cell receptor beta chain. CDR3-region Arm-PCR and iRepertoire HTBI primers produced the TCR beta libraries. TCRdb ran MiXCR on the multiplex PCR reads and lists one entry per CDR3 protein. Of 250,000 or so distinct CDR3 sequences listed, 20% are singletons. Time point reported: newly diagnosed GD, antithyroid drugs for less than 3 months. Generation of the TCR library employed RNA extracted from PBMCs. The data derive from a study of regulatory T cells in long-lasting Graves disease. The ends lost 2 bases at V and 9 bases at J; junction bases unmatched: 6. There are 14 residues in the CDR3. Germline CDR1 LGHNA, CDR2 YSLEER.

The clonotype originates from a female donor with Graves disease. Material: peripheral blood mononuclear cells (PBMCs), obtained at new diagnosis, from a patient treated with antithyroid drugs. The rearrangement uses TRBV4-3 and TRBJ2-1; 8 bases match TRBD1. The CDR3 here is CASSQSRGQGEQFF. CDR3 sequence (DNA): TGCGCCAGCAGCCAAAGCAGGGGGCAGGGTGAGCAGTTCTTC.